Listed here is a single T cell receptor beta chain. The sample comes from a study of cytomegalovirus exposure and HLA in healthy donors. The study ran its PCR with 60 Vbeta and 13 Jbeta primers. TCRdb keeps only in-frame clones here, not all; method: immunoSEQ multiplex PCR. The table records about 160,000 clones, roughly 80% of them present only once. Germline lookup yields CDR1 SGHRS and CDR2 YFSETQ. With V trimmed by 5 bases and J by 5 bases, 7 bases remained unmatched. CDR3 length equals 13 residues. This TCR was recovered from a man aged 45 to 65 in good health and CMV-seropositive. Sequencing was carried out using PBMCs. The chain couples TRBV5-1 to TRBJ2-7; 7 nucleotides match TRBD1. Here the CDR3 reads CASRSRQGHEQYF. CDR3 nucleotides: TGCGCCAGCAGGTCAAGACAGGGTCACGAGCAGTACTTC.